This TCR beta chain was recorded in a study of T cells in Graves' hyperthyroidism and ophthalmopathy. What was amplified from RNA transcripts were TCR beta CDR3 regions. The HTBI primer set drove a first-round RT-PCR of the TCR CDR3. TCRdb re-derived calls from the multiplex PCR reads in MiXCR, one entry per CDR3 protein. The sample records under 350,000 distinct CDR3 sequences, approximately 13% being singletons. This clonotype was observed at least ten times. Per germline, CDR1 DFQATT and CDR2 SNEGSKA (reference sequence). Trimming cost V 6 bases and J 2 bases; bases outside gene matches: 7. CDR3 size: 14 residues.

V gene TRBV20-1 combines with J gene TRBJ2-7; 10 nucleotides line up with TRBD2. The specimen sequenced was blood. This receptor was identified in a woman aged 40 to 49 with Graves' ophthalmopathy. The DNA of the CDR3 is TGCAGTGCCGACCCCGGGACTAGCGCCTACGAGCAGTACTTC. This gives the protein CSADPGTSAYEQYF.